This entry concerns a single TCR beta chain. Its target is not known. This specimen belongs to a study of shared clonotypes between healthy human individuals. Overall study results and limits: Tissue TCR repertoires likely differ from these blood-only repertoires. Measured sharing among donors was expected to vary with sequencing depth.

Bulk PBMC genomic DNA spanned ten immunoSEQ deep plates. Assay: immunoSEQ multiplex PCR; the TCRdb copy retains only in-frame clones and omits some. Here the sample spans approximately 500,000 clones, approximately 79% being singletons. For genomic DNA, unsorted samples relied on about 90 million PBMCs. Germline V gives CDR1 LGHNA, CDR2 YNFKEQ. This CDR3 has 15 amino acids. V shed 0 bases, J shed 4 bases, and the junction held 1 base outside the gene matches. Sequencing used PBMCs. The clonotype comes from a woman in her forties in good health. Some clones in this sample may be carry-over from other donors' samples. The chain recombines TRBV4-2 with TRBJ2-3; the match to TRBD2 covers 10 bases. CDR3: CASSQDLAGADTQYF. CDR3 DNA sequence: TGTGCCAGCAGCCAAGACCTAGCGGGAGCAGATACGCAGTATTTT.